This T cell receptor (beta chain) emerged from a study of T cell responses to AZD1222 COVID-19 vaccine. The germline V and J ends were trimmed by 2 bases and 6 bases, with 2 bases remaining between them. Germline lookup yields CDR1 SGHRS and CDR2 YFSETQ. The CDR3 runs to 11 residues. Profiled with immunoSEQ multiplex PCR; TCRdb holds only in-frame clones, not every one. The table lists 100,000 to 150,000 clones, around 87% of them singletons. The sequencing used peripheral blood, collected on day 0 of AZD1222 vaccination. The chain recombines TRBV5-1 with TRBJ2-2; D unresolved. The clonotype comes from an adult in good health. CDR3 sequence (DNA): TGCGCCAGCAGCTTCCCCGGGGAGCTGTTTTTT. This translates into CASSFPGELFF. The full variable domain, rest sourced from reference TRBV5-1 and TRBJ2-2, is KAGVTQTPRYLIKTRGQQVTLSCSPISGHRSVSWYQQTPGQGLQFLFEYFSETQRNKGNFPGRFSGRQFSNSRSEMNVSTLELGDSALYLCASSFPGELFFGEGSRLTVL.